These 15 T cell receptor beta chains were all obtained from the same sample, sequenced in a study of glioma-infiltrating T cells after dendritic cell vaccination. Measured with immunoSEQ multiplex PCR; TCRdb has only the in-frame clones, and not every one. The table records roughly 100,000 clones, 75% to 85% of them present only once. The input for sequencing was blood, taken before dendritic cell vaccination. The receptors shown here come from a human donor with glioblastoma.

The chain is built from TRBV10-3 and TRBJ1-5; TRBD1 is a possible D gene (6 bases). Between the trimmed V and J ends, which lost 2 bases and 0 bases, there was a span of 8 bases. Germline CDR1 reads ENHRY; CDR2 reads SYGVKD. This CDR3 comprises 15 residues. CDR3 residues: CAISEGTLSNQPQHF. Here the CDR3 DNA reads TGTGCCATCAGTGAGGGGACACTTAGCAATCAGCCCCAGCATTTT.

V and J are TRBV6-1 and TRBJ2-7, with 7 bases aligning to TRBD2. In germline, CDR1 is MNHNS, CDR2 SASEGT. Trimming at V came to 7 bases and at J to 2 bases, leaving 11 bases not matched to a gene. This CDR3 comprises 15 residues. The CDR3 sequence is CASTPSAGEPYEQYF. CDR3 nucleotide sequence: TGTGCCAGCACCCCGTCGGCGGGGGAGCCCTACGAGCAGTACTTC.

This chain connects TRBV2 to TRBJ1-5; the D gene is possibly TRBD1 (6 bases). Germline lookup yields CDR1 SNHLY and CDR2 FYNNEI. Trimming left V 9 bases short and J 8 bases short, with 20 bases between. The CDR3 length is 14 residues. Here the CDR3 DNA reads TGTGCCAGGGGGGGGCGGCTCCACCGGGAGCCCCAGCATTTT. Translated, it gives CARGGRLHREPQHF.

The chain combines TRBV5-1 with TRBJ2-5; 10 bases align to TRBD2. V was pared by 1 base and J by 5 bases, with 5 bases of the junction left unmatched. Germline loops: CDR1 SGHRS, CDR2 YFSETQ. The CDR3 extends over 15 amino acids. The CDR3 nucleotides are TGCGCCAGCAGCTTGAAGCGGGGGGGTTCGGAGACCCAGTACTTC. Residues: CASSLKRGGSETQYF.

The chain is built from TRBV19 and TRBJ1-3; D gene uncertain. The CDR3 has 12 amino acids. From germline, CDR1 is LNHDA and CDR2 SQIVND (reference sequence). V gave up 3 bases and J gave up 8 bases, with 8 bases separating them. This chain's CDR3 is CASSIGEDTIYF. The CDR3 DNA sequence: TGTGCCAGTAGTATTGGGGAGGACACCATATATTTT.

V gene TRBV5-1 combines with J gene TRBJ2-7; TRBD1 is a possible D gene (5 bases). Germline V gene lookup returns CDR1 SGHRS and CDR2 YFSETQ. With 4 bases removed from V and 4 bases from J, the gap between germline ends came to 15 bases. This CDR3 contains 14 residues. CDR3 bases: TGCGCCAGCAGCATCGACAGAGTTATTTACGAGCAGTACTTC. It yields the protein CASSIDRVIYEQYF.

This chain links TRBV4-3 with TRBJ1-2, with D uncertain. The CDR3 contains 15 residues. CDR1 and CDR2 (germline): LGHNA, YSLEER. Trimming pared 0 bases from V and 8 bases from J, leaving 16 bases between. CDR3 sequence (DNA): TGCGCCAGCAGCCAAGATCTGGAGAAGGTATGGGGCTACACCTTC. This translates into CASSQDLEKVWGYTF.

V is TRBV5-8 and J is TRBJ1-2; TRBD1 matches at 8 bases. The CDR3 has 14 amino acids. The germline CDR1 and CDR2 sequences are SGHTS and YDEGEE. J was trimmed by 4 bases and V by 5 bases; bases with no gene match: 7. CDR3 DNA: TGTGCCAGCAGACTTCTACAGGGGGTCTATGGCTACACCTTC. It specifies CASRLLQGVYGYTF. The whole variable domain, remainder taken from reference TRBV5-8 and TRBJ1-2, is EAGVTQSPTHLIKTRGQQATLRCSPISGHTSVYWYQQALGLGLQFLLWYDEGEERNRGNFPPRFSGRQFPNYSSELNVNALELEDSALYLCASRLLQGVYGYTFGSGTRLTVV.

This sequence joins TRBV7-3 and TRBJ2-3, with 7 positions matching TRBD1. The CDR3 contains 14 residues. The V gene end was trimmed by 0 bases and the J gene end by 9 bases; junction bases not matched to a gene: 6. Germline assignment: CDR1 SGHTA and CDR2 FQGTGA. Here the CDR3 DNA reads TGTGCCAGCAGCTTAACGGCAGGGGGTAGAACGCAGTATTTT. Translating gives CASSLTAGGRTQYF.

This clone was detected once. The chain is built from TRBV4-3 and TRBJ2-5; maybe TRBD2 (6 bases). The closer fit of TRBJ2-7 to the DNA end suggests the J call may be wrong. Germline-derived CDR1 and CDR2 are LGHNA and YSLEER. The CDR3 consists of 15 residues. The CDR3 region has the DNA TGCGCCAGCAGCCCGTACCCGGGAGAGGGCCTCGAGCAGTACTTC. It encodes CASSPYPGEGLEQYF.

The gene calls are TRBV4-2 and TRBJ2-7, with 8 bases matching TRBD2. The CDR3 loop spans 19 amino acids. Unmatched junction bases numbered 18, after V lost 1 base and J lost 4 bases. Germline CDR1 and CDR2: LGHNA and YNFKEQ. Here the CDR3 reads CASSQGSEGEGGGRYEQYF. CDR3 nucleotide sequence: TGTGCCAGCAGCCAAGGCTCCGAGGGGGAGGGCGGGGGGCGATACGAGCAGTACTTC.

This rearrangement joins TRBV4-2 to TRBJ2-5; D is undetermined. The CDR3 runs 15 residues. Germline V gene lookup returns CDR1 LGHNA and CDR2 YNFKEQ. V lost 0 bases to trimming and J lost 5 bases, with 13 bases between them. For the CDR3, the DNA is TGTGCCAGCAGCCAAGATAAGCGAAGGTGGGAGACCCAGTACTTC. Residues: CASSQDKRRWETQYF.

The sample holds a few counts of this clone. Here the CDR3 DNA reads TGTGCCAGCAGCTTTGGGTCGCGGGGAAACACCATATATTTT. Its translation is CASSFGSRGNTIYF. The chain uses TRBV13 and TRBJ1-3; D gene uncertain. CDR1 PRHDT and CDR2 FYEKMQ come from the germline V gene (reference sequence). V dropped 3 bases and J dropped 4 bases, with 10 bases sitting between them. The length of the CDR3 is 14 residues.

This clone was counted many times. The chain combines TRBV2 with TRBJ2-1, with D perhaps matching TRBD2 (5 bases). Looked up from germline, CDR1 is SNHLY and CDR2 is FYNNEI. Deletions cut 6 bases from V and 7 bases from J, with 10 bases between. This CDR3 is 12 amino acids long. Here the CDR3 reads CASSPSRNEQFF. CDR3 bases: TGTGCCAGCAGCCCTAGCAGGAATGAGCAGTTCTTC.

The chain has TRBV4-2 and TRBJ2-3; TRBD2 might be the D (5 bases). From germline, CDR1 is LGHNA and CDR2 YNFKEQ. The V gene lost 1 base and the J gene lost 4 bases, with 12 bases spanning the gap. The CDR3 loop spans 15 amino acids. CDR3 sequence reads: CASSQGSGSSDTQYF. Written as DNA, the CDR3 is TGTGCCAGCAGCCAAGGAAGCGGCAGCTCAGATACGCAGTATTTT.